This paragraph covers one TCR beta chain sequence. Its antigen remains unidentified. This specimen belongs to a study of T cell repertoires in cytomegalovirus infection. Whole-study results and caveats: Cumulative frequency of public TCR beta families picked out carriers of CMV plus the relevant HLA.

TCRdb itself ran the reads through MiXCR, one entry per CDR3 protein. The sample records approximately 600,000 distinct CDR3 sequences, 40% being singletons. The CDR3 is 15 amino acids. Germline V gives CDR1 MGHRA, CDR2 YSYEKL. V was pared by 1 base and J by 4 bases, with 13 bases between. The specimen was cultured PBMCs, collected from culture after CMV antigen stimulation. The clonotype was recovered from a human donor in good health (CMV status not recorded). Some clones in this sample may be carry-over from other donors' samples. The gene calls are TRBV4-1 and TRBJ1-2; a weak D match, TRBD1 (6 bases). The CDR3 DNA sequence: TGCGCCAGCAGCCAAGTGGTCAGGGGCGTCTATGGCTACACCTTC. Its protein is CASSQVVRGVYGYTF.